This T cell receptor (beta chain) appears in the sequencing data of a study of identical twins. The study's findings and limits: In beta out-of-frame sequences, the excess sharing between twins was weaker. Models underestimated TCR alpha sharing (out-of-frame) in monozygotic twins.

All donors comprised healthy Caucasians. Each cDNA held unique molecular identifiers, and template switching gave it a universal primer site. One entry per CDR3 protein, called by TCRdb with MiXCR from the 5' RACE reads. The top ten clones hold around 1.6% of a sample with about 890,000 distinct CDR3 sequences, about 12% of them seen once. As to this clonotype: Antigen specificity is unknown.

This CDR3 contains 18 residues. Germline assignment: CDR1 SGHRS and CDR2 YFSETQ. Trimming took off 1 base at V and 0 bases at J, with 18 bases between the two ends. This sample also appeared in a second study, on yellow fever vaccine responses in identical twins.

This clonotype was obtained from a woman between 18 and 29 years old in good health. Sequencing was performed on PBMCs. The V gene is TRBV5-1, the J gene TRBJ2-3; tentatively, D is TRBD2 (6 bases). In DNA, the CDR3 is TGCGCCAGCAGCTTGAATTCGTTGGGCGGGGAGAGCACAGATACGCAGTATTTT. Encoded protein: CASSLNSLGGESTDTQYF.